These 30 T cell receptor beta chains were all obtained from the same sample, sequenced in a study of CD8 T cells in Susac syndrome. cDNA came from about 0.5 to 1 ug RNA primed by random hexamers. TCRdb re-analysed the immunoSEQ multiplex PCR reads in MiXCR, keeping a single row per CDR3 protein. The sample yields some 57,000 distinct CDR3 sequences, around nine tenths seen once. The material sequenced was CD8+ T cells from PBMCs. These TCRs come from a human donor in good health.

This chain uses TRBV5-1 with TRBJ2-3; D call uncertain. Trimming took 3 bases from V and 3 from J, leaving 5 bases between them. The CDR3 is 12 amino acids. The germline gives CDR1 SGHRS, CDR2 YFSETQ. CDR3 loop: CASSYMTDTQYF. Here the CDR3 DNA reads TGCGCCAGCAGCTATATGACAGATACGCAGTATTTT.

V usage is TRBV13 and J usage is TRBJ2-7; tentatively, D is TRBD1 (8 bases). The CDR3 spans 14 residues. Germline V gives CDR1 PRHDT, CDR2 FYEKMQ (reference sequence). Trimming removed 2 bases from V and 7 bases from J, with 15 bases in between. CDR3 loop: CASSLLDRGGEQYF. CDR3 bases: TGTGCCAGCAGCTTACTCGACAGGGGAGGGGAGCAGTACTTC.

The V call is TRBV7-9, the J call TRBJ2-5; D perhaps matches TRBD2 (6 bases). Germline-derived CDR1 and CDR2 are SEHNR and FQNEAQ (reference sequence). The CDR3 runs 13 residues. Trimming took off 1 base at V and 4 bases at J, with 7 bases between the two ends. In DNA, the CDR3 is TGTGCCAGCAGCTTAGACGGGAGAGAGACCCAGTACTTC. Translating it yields CASSLDGRETQYF.

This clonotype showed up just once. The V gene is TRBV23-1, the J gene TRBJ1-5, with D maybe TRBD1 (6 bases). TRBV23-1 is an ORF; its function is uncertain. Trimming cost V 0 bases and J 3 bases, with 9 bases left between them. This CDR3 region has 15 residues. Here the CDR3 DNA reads TGCGCCAGCAGTCAATCTCCAGGGGTCAATCAGCCCCAGCATTTT. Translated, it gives CASSQSPGVNQPQHF.

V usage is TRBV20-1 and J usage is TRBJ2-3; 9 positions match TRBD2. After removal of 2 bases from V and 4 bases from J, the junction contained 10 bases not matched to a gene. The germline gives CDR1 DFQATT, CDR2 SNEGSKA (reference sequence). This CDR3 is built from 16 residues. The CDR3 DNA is TGCAGTGCTAGACCACGAAGCGGGGGGCCAGCAGATACGCAGTATTTT. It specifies CSARPRSGGPADTQYF.

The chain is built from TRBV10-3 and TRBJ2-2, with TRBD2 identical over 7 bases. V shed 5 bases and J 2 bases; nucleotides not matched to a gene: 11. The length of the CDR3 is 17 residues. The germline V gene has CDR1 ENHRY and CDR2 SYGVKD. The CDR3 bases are TGTGCCATCAGTCCCGTGTCTGGCGGGGGAAACACCGGGGAGCTGTTTTTT. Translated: CAISPVSGGGNTGELFF.

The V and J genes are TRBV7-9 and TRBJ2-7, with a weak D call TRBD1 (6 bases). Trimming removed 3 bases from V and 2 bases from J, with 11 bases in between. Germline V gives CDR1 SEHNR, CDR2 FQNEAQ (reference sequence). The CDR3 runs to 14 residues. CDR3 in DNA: TGTGCCAGCAGCTTTGGGGACACCCCCTACGAGCAGTACTTC. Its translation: CASSFGDTPYEQYF. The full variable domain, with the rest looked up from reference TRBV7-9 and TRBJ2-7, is DTGVSQNPRHKITKRGQNVTFRCDPISEHNRLYWYRQTLGQGPEFLTYFQNEAQLEKSRLLSDRFSAERPKGSFSTLEIQRTEQGDSAMYLCASSFGDTPYEQYFGPGTRLTVT.

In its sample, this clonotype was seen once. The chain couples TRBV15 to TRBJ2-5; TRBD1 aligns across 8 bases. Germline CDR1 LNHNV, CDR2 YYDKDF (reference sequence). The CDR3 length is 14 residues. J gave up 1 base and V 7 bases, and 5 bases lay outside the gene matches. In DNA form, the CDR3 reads TGTGCCACCAAGGAAACAGGGGGCCAAGAGACCCAGTACTTC. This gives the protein CATKETGGQETQYF.

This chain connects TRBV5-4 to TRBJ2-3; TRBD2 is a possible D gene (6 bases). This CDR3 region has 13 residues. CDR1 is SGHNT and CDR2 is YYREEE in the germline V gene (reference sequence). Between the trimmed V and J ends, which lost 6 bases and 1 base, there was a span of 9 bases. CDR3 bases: TGTGCCAGCATGACTAGGGGCACAGATACGCAGTATTTT. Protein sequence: CASMTRGTDTQYF. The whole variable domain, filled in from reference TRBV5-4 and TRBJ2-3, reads ETGVTQSPTHLIKTRGQQVTLRCSSQSGHNTVSWYQQALGQGPQFIFQYYREEENGRGNFPPRFSGLQFPNYSSELNVNALELDDSALYLCASMTRGTDTQYFGPGTRLTVL.

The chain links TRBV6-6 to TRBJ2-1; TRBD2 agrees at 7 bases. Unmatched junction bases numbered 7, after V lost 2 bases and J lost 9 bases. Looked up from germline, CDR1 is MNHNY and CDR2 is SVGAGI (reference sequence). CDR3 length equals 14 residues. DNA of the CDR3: TGTGCCAGCAGTTACGTCCTAGCGGTGGGTGAGCAGTTCTTC. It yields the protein CASSYVLAVGEQFF.

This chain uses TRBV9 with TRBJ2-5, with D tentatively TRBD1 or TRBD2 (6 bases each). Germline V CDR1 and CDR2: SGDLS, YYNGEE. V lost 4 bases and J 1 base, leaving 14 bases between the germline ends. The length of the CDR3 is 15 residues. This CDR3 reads CASSLGWGAQETQYF. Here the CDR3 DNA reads TGTGCCAGCAGCCTCGGTTGGGGGGCCCAAGAGACCCAGTACTTC.

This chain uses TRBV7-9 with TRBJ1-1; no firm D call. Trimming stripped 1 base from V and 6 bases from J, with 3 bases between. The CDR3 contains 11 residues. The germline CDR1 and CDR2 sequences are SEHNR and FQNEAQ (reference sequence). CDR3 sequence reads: CASSLVPEAFF. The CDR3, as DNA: TGTGCCAGCAGCTTAGTCCCTGAAGCTTTCTTT.

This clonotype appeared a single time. CDR3 sequence reads: CASSLLTGLYNEQFF. The CDR3 DNA reads TGTGCCAGCAGCTTATTGACAGGGCTCTACAATGAGCAGTTCTTC. The rearrangement links TRBV7-6 to TRBJ2-1, with 7 bases that match TRBD1. This CDR3 comprises 15 residues. The germline gives CDR1 SGHVS, CDR2 FNYEAQ. Germline trimming cut 2 bases from V and 3 bases from J; bases unmatched to any gene: 4.

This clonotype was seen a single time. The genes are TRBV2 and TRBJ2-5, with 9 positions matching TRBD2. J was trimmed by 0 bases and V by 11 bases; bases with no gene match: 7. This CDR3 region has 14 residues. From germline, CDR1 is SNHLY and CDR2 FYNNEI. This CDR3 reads CAPTRLADQETQYF. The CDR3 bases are TGTGCCCCCACCCGACTAGCGGACCAAGAGACCCAGTACTTC. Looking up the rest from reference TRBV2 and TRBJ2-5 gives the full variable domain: EPEVTQTPSHQVTQMGQEVILRCVPISNHLYFYWYRQILGQKVEFLVSFYNNEISEKSEIFDDQFSVERPDGSNFTLKIRSTKLEDSAMYFCAPTRLADQETQYFGPGTRLLVL.

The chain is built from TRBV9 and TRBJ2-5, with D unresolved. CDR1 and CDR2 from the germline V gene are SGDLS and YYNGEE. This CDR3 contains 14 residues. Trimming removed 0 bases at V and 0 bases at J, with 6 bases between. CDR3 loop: CASSVGDYQETQYF. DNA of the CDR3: TGTGCCAGCAGCGTAGGCGATTACCAAGAGACCCAGTACTTC.

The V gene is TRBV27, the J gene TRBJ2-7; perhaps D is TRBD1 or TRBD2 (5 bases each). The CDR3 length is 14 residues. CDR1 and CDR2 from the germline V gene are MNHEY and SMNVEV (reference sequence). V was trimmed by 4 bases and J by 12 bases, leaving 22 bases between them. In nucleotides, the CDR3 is TGTGCCAGCAGTTGGGAAGGGACCAAAACGGAGTGGTACTTC. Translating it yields CASSWEGTKTEWYF.

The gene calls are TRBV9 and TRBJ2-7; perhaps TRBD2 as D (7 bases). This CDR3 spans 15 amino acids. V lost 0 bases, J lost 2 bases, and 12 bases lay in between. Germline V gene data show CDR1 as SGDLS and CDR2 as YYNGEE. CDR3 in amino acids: CASSVGAGATYEQYF. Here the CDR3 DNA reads TGTGCCAGCAGCGTAGGGGCGGGGGCGACCTACGAGCAGTACTTC.

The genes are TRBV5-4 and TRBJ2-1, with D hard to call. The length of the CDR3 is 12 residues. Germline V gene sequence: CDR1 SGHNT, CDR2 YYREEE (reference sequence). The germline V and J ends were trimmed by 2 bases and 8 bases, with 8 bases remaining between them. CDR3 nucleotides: TGTGCCAGCAGCTTCGTGGAACATGAGCAGTTCTTC. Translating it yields CASSFVEHEQFF.

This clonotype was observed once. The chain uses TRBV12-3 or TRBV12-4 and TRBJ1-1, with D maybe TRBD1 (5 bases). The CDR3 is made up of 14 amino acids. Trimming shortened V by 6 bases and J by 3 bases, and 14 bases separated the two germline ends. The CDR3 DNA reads TGTGCCAGCAGCGTAGGTGGGGGGTACACTGAAGCTTTCTTT. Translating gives CASSVGGGYTEAFF.

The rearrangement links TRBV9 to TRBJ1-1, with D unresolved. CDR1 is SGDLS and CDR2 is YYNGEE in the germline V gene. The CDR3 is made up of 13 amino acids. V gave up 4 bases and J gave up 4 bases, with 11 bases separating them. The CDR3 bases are TGTGCCAGCAGCCCCGTCATGGGCACTGAAGCTTTCTTT. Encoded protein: CASSPVMGTEAFF.

For the CDR3, the DNA is TGTGCCAGCAGCTTAGACTTTCGAAAGCTCACAGATACGCAGTATTTT. Protein: CASSLDFRKLTDTQYF. The J gene is TRBJ2-3, the V gene TRBV7-9; no firm D call. V lost 1 base, J lost 2 bases, and 13 bases lay in between. Germline V CDR1 and CDR2: SEHNR, FQNEAQ (reference sequence). The CDR3 is 16 residues long.

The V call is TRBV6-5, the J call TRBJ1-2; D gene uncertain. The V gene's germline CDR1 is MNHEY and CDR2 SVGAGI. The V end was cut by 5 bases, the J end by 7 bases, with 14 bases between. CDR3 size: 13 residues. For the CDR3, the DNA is TGTGCCAGCAGTGAACGGCAAACGGGTGGCTACACCTTC. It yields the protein CASSERQTGGYTF.

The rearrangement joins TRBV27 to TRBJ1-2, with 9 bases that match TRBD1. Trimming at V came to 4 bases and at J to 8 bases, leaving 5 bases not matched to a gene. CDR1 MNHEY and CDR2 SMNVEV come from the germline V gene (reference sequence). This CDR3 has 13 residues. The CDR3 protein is CASSSGQGWGYTF. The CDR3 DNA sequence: TGTGCCAGCAGTTCGGGACAGGGTTGGGGCTACACCTTC.

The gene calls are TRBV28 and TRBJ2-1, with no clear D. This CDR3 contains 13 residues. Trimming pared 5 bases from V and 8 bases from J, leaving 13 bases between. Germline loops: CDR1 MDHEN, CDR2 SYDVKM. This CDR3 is CASSHRDPHEQFF. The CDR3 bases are TGTGCCAGCAGTCATCGAGACCCCCATGAGCAGTTCTTC.

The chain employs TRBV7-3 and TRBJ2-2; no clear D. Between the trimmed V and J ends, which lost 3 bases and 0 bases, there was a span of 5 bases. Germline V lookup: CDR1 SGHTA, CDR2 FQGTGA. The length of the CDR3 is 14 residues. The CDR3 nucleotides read TGTGCCAGCAGCTTCGACACGAACACCGGGGAGCTGTTTTTT. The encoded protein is CASSFDTNTGELFF. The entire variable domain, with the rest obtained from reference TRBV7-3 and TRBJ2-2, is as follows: GAGVSQTPSNKVTEKGKYVELRCDPISGHTALYWYRQSLGQGPEFLIYFQGTGAADDSGLPNDRFFAVRPEGSVSTLKIQRTERGDSAVYLCASSFDTNTGELFFGEGSRLTVL.

CDR3: CASSQETGFGYNEQFF. The CDR3 bases are TGCGCCAGCAGCCAAGAAACCGGGTTCGGGTACAATGAGCAGTTCTTC. This rearrangement joins TRBV4-3 to TRBJ2-1; no definite D call. The germline gives CDR1 LGHNA, CDR2 YSLEER. V lost 0 bases and J 4 bases, leaving 13 bases between the germline ends. The CDR3 covers 16 residues.

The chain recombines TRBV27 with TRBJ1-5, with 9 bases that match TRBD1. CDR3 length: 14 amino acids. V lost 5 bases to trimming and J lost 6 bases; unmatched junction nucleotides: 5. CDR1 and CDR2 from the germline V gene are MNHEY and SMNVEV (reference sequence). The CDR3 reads CASSPGTGLQPQHF. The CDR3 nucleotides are TGTGCCAGCAGTCCAGGGACAGGGCTTCAGCCCCAGCATTTT.

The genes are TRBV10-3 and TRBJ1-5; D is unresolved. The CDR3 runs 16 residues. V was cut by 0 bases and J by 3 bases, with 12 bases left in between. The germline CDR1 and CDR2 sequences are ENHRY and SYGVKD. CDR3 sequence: CAISESSGVNNQPQHF. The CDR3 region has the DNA TGTGCCATCAGTGAGTCGTCCGGGGTAAACAATCAGCCCCAGCATTTT.

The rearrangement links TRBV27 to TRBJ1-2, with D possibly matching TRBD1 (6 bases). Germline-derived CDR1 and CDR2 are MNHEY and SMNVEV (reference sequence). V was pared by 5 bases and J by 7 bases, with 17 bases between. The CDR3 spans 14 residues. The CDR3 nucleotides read TGTGCCAGCAGTCCCAGGGGACCCTATGTTGGCTACACCTTC. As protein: CASSPRGPYVGYTF.

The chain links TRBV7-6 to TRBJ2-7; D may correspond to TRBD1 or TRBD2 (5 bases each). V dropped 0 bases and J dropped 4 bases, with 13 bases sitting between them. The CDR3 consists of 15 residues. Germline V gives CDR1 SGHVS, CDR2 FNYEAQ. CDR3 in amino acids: CASSLAPGTAYEQYF. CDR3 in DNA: TGTGCCAGCAGCTTAGCCCCAGGGACCGCATACGAGCAGTACTTC.